Below are 21 T cell receptor beta chains sequenced from a single sample in a study of human T cells and chemical hapten exposure. Each CDR3 protein is one row after TCRdb ran MiXCR on the RACE reads. Found here are 350,000 to 450,000 distinct CDR3 sequences, approximately 5% of them singletons; the top ten hold around 2.6%. Described time point: pre-sensitization, week 0. Treatment described: therapeutic diphenylcyclopropenone sensitization with weekly scalp DPC. Material: whole blood, obtained in connection with sensitization to the hapten diphenylcyclopropenone (DPC). These receptors all come from a woman aged 45-60 years with alopecia areata. Some clones in this sample may be carry-over from other donors' samples.

This clonotype came up many times. The V gene is TRBV27, the J gene TRBJ1-5; 7 nucleotides line up with TRBD1. The CDR3 is 13 residues long. With 7 bases clipped from V and 3 bases from J, the junction kept 3 bases outside the gene matches. The germline V gene encodes CDR1 MNHEY and CDR2 SMNVEV (reference sequence). The CDR3 is CASKTGTNQPQHF. The CDR3 DNA reads as TGTGCCAGCAAGACAGGGACCAATCAGCCCCAGCATTTT.

This clonotype was detected only a few times. This rearrangement joins TRBV30 to TRBJ1-5; D possibly corresponds to TRBD1 (6 bases). The V gene's germline CDR1 is GTSNPN and CDR2 SVGIG (reference sequence). CDR3 length: 14 amino acids. Deletions cut 1 base from V and 7 bases from J, with 14 bases between. The CDR3 spells CAWSAGGSEQPQHF. The CDR3 nucleotides read TGTGCCTGGAGTGCGGGGGGCTCTGAACAGCCCCAGCATTTT.

This clonotype has a count of ten or more. This chain connects TRBV7-9 to TRBJ2-3, with 9 bases identical to TRBD1. V trimming: 4 bases; J trimming: 5 bases; junction bases outside the gene matches: 10. This CDR3 has 16 amino acids. Germline V gene data show CDR1 as SEHNR and CDR2 as FQNEAQ (reference sequence). In nucleotides, the CDR3 is TGTGCCAGCAGCTCGGGGACAGGGCAGTCTGGAGATACGCAGTATTTT. As protein: CASSSGTGQSGDTQYF.

In this sample, this clonotype turned up many times. J is TRBJ2-5 and V is TRBV7-2; 8 positions match TRBD2. V trimming: 2 bases; J trimming: 3 bases; junction bases outside the gene matches: 2. Per the germline V gene, CDR1 is SGHTA and CDR2 is FQGNSA. The CDR3 runs to 14 residues. The CDR3 region has the DNA TGTGCCAGCAGCTTACAGCGGGAGAAAGAGACCCAGTACTTC. It encodes CASSLQREKETQYF.

The sample holds many counts of this clonotype. This chain joins TRBV5-4 and TRBJ2-1, with 10 nucleotides matching TRBD2. CDR3 length: 15 residues. Germline V lookup: CDR1 SGHNT, CDR2 YYREEE (reference sequence). Unmatched junction bases numbered 3, after V lost 0 bases and J lost 6 bases. CDR3: CASSLDSGGTNEQFF. The CDR3 coding sequence is TGTGCCAGCAGCTTGGATAGCGGGGGGACCAATGAGCAGTTCTTC.

This clonotype came up many times. The V and J genes are TRBV5-1 and TRBJ2-7; tentatively, D is TRBD1 (6 bases). The V end was cut by 0 bases, the J end by 5 bases, with 12 bases between. Germline lookup yields CDR1 SGHRS and CDR2 YFSETQ. The CDR3 is 14 amino acids. This CDR3 is CASSLEGVSDEQYF. Here the CDR3 DNA reads TGCGCCAGCAGCTTGGAGGGGGTTTCCGACGAGCAGTACTTC.

This clonotype was observed a few times. The chain has TRBV3-1 and TRBJ1-6; possible D gene TRBD1, 5 bases. Germline V gene data show CDR1 as LGHDT and CDR2 as YNNKEL (reference sequence). The CDR3 totals 14 residues. Trimming shortened V by 1 base and J by 12 bases, and 13 bases separated the two germline ends. The CDR3 is CASSQVQDSRPLHF. CDR3 nucleotides: TGTGCCAGCAGCCAAGTACAGGACTCGCGACCCCTCCACTTT. The full variable domain, its missing parts supplied by reference TRBV3-1 and TRBJ1-6, is DTAVSQTPKYLVTQMGNDKSIKCEQNLGHDTMYWYKQDSKKFLKIMFSYNNKELIINETVPNRFSPKSPDKAHLNLHINSLELGDSAVYFCASSQVQDSRPLHFGNGTRLTVT.

Only a few counts were recorded for this clonotype. The rearrangement uses TRBV20-1 and TRBJ1-1; 7 nucleotides line up with TRBD1. The V gene's germline CDR1 is DFQATT and CDR2 SNEGSKA (reference sequence). This CDR3 spans 13 amino acids. J was trimmed by 3 bases and V by 5 bases; bases with no gene match: 6. The DNA of the CDR3 is TGCAGTGCTCCGAGGGGGCCCGACACTGAAGCTTTCTTT. Encoded protein: CSAPRGPDTEAFF.

This clonotype came up a few times. The chain carries TRBV20-1 and TRBJ1-5, with TRBD1 matching over 8 bases. The V segment lost 0 bases and the J segment 0 bases; nucleotides outside the gene matches: 10. Germline CDR1 DFQATT, CDR2 SNEGSKA (reference sequence). The CDR3 consists of 18 residues. The CDR3 here is CSARDVAGQGYSNQPQHF. The CDR3 nucleotides are TGCAGTGCTAGAGATGTTGCCGGACAGGGTTATAGCAATCAGCCCCAGCATTTT.

This clonotype was seen a handful of times. V and J are TRBV19 and TRBJ2-1, with 7 bases identical to TRBD2. The CDR3 extends over 16 amino acids. CDR1 and CDR2 (germline): LNHDA, SQIVND (reference sequence). Trimming cost V 3 bases and J 0 bases; bases outside gene matches: 5. CDR3 DNA: TGTGCCAGTAGTATCGGCGGCGGGAGCTCCTACAATGAGCAGTTCTTC. Translated, it gives CASSIGGGSSYNEQFF.

This clonotype came up many times. At one end, the junction sequence differs from germline, possibly due to a read error. The chain has TRBV28 and TRBJ2-1; 9 bases map to TRBD2. This CDR3 is built from 10 residues. Germline CDR1 reads MDHEN; CDR2 reads SYDVKM. CDR3 amino acids: CASIGTSQIF. CDR3 nucleotide sequence: TGTGCCAGCATCGGGACTAGCCAAATCTTC.

This clonotype was seen many times. DNA for the CDR3: TGTGCCAGCGGACGGGACGCTCCTACTGAAGCTTTCTTT. Translated: CASGRDAPTEAFF. This chain joins TRBV6-2 or TRBV6-3 and TRBJ1-1; D is possibly TRBD1 (5 bases). The germline CDR1 and CDR2 sequences are MNHEY and SVGEGT. The V end was cut by 8 bases, the J end by 5 bases, with 15 bases between. The CDR3 totals 13 residues.

This clonotype was seen repeatedly, ten times or more. The chain couples TRBV9 to TRBJ2-7; D may be TRBD2 (6 bases). V gave up 4 bases and J gave up 4 bases, with 9 bases separating them. CDR3 length: 12 residues. CDR1 and CDR2 from the germline V gene are SGDLS and YYNGEE. The CDR3, as DNA: TGTGCCAGCAGCTCGGGAGAGTACGAGCAGTACTTC. It translates to CASSSGEYEQYF.

This clonotype was recorded a few times. The chain carries TRBV10-3 and TRBJ2-3; D is unclear. Germline CDR1 reads ENHRY; CDR2 reads SYGVKD. The CDR3 is 11 amino acids. Trimming cost V 5 bases and J 4 bases, with 4 bases left between them. As DNA, the CDR3 is TGTGCCATCAGTCTTTCAGATACGCAGTATTTT. It specifies CAISLSDTQYF.

The sample holds many counts of this clonotype. The gene calls are TRBV12-3 or TRBV12-4 and TRBJ2-3; no reliable D call. V lost 7 bases and J 0 bases, leaving 11 bases between the germline ends. The length of the CDR3 is 14 residues. CDR3: CASTLKHSTDTQYF. The CDR3 coding sequence is TGTGCCAGCACCCTTAAACACAGCACAGATACGCAGTATTTT.

The rearrangement links TRBV5-1 to TRBJ1-1; perhaps TRBD1 as D (6 bases). The germline gives CDR1 SGHRS, CDR2 YFSETQ. CDR3 length: 15 residues. V lost 0 bases and J lost 6, with 15 bases in between. The CDR3, as DNA: TGCGCCAGCAGCTTGGCTCAGGGGAGGTGGCCTGAAGCTTTCTTT. Its translation: CASSLAQGRWPEAFF.

The rearrangement uses TRBV6-2 or TRBV6-3 and TRBJ2-1, with 7 bases fitting TRBD1. Germline V gene lookup returns CDR1 MNHEY and CDR2 SVGEGT. This CDR3 has 14 amino acids. Losses at the gene ends were 5 bases for V and 3 bases for J; bases not matched to a gene: 4. CDR3 coding DNA: TGTGCCAGCAGTGAAGGGGGCCTCTACAATGAGCAGTTCTTC. Translated: CASSEGGLYNEQFF.

This clonotype was seen at least ten times. The chain combines TRBV7-9 with TRBJ2-6; TRBD1 is a possible D gene (6 bases). V was trimmed by 2 bases and J by 4 bases, leaving 12 bases between them. Germline V gene lookup returns CDR1 SEHNR and CDR2 FQNEAQ (reference sequence). The CDR3 totals 16 residues. For the CDR3, the DNA is TGTGCCAGCAGCTTAATCACAGGGTCAGGGGCCAACGTCCTGACTTTC. Amino acids: CASSLITGSGANVLTF.

On this clonotype itself: One end of the junction is discordant with germline, which a read error may explain. J is TRBJ2-3 and V is TRBV12-5, with 14 bases lining up with TRBD2. This CDR3 comprises 20 residues. CDR1 and CDR2 (germline): LGHNT, FRNRAP. The CDR3 here is CASCLPTTSGGATSTDTQYF. CDR3 nucleotides: TGTGCTAGTTGTTTGCCGACGACTAGCGGGGGGGCAACTAGCACAGATACGCAGTATTTT. Filled out from reference TRBV12-5 and TRBJ2-3, the complete variable domain reads DARVTQTPRHKVTEMGQEVTMRCQPILGHNTVFWYRQTMMQGLELLAYFRNRAPLDDSGMPKDRFSAEMPDATLATLKIQPSEPRDSAVYFCASCLPTTSGGATSTDTQYFGPGTRLTVL.

Ten or more counts support this clonotype. The V and J genes are TRBV12-3 or TRBV12-4 and TRBJ2-1, with a tentative D call TRBD2 (5 bases). The CDR3 runs to 12 residues. Trimming took 1 base from V and 10 from J, leaving 8 bases between them. This CDR3 reads CASSLERREQFF. The DNA of the CDR3 is TGTGCCAGCAGTTTAGAGCGGAGGGAGCAGTTCTTC.

The chain links TRBV12-3 or TRBV12-4 to TRBJ1-2; D is uncertain. Deletions cut 5 bases from V and 7 bases from J, with 17 bases between. The CDR3 covers 14 residues. The CDR3 spells CASSMLQPERGYTF. CDR3 bases: TGTGCCAGCAGTATGCTACAGCCAGAGCGTGGCTACACCTTC.